The 20 T cell receptor beta chains in this list originate from one sample, sequenced in a study of blood T cell repertoires in COVID-19. Produced via immunoSEQ multiplex PCR; TCRdb's table is partial and in-frame only. The table shows some 180,000 clones, with 84% occurring only once. What was sequenced was peripheral blood. These receptors all come from a woman older than 75 with COVID-19, enrolled during active disease.

This clone appeared a few times. V is TRBV5-4 and J is TRBJ2-1, with 7 bases lining up with TRBD1. CDR1 is SGHNT and CDR2 is YYREEE in the germline V gene (reference sequence). This CDR3 spans 19 amino acids. V dropped 4 bases and J dropped 1; count of bases not matched to a gene: 17. The CDR3 here is CASSRSGAGGFDSYNEQFF. The CDR3 DNA follows: TGTGCCAGCAGCCGCTCCGGGGCAGGGGGTTTCGATTCCTACAATGAGCAGTTCTTC. The full variable domain, completed using reference TRBV5-4 and TRBJ2-1, is ETGVTQSPTHLIKTRGQQVTLRCSSQSGHNTVSWYQQALGQGPQFIFQYYREEENGRGNFPPRFSGLQFPNYSSELNVNALELDDSALYLCASSRSGAGGFDSYNEQFFGPGTRLTVL.

This chain uses TRBV27 with TRBJ2-4; D may be TRBD1 (5 bases). This CDR3 spans 16 amino acids. Germline V CDR1 and CDR2: MNHEY, SMNVEV (reference sequence). V was clipped by 3 bases and J by 3 bases, with 15 bases between them. Written as DNA, the CDR3 is TGTGCCAGCAGTTTCCTCACCCAGGGAATCAAAAACATTCAGTACTTC. Amino acid sequence: CASSFLTQGIKNIQYF.

As regards this clone: The same CDR3 is also encoded by other DNA sequences in this sample. The V gene is TRBV5-1, the J gene TRBJ1-3, with D uncertain. CDR3 length equals 16 residues. Per germline, CDR1 SGHRS and CDR2 YFSETQ. Between the trimmed V and J ends, which lost 0 bases and 0 bases, there was a span of 10 bases. DNA of the CDR3: TGCGCCAGCAGCTTGGCAGGAGGGAGCTCTGGAAACACCATATATTTT. Protein: CASSLAGGSSGNTIYF.

The chain couples TRBV9 to TRBJ2-7, with D maybe TRBD2 (8 bases). Germline V gene lookup returns CDR1 SGDLS and CDR2 YYNGEE. Trimming cost V 4 bases and J 0 bases, with 29 bases left between them. The CDR3 is made up of 20 amino acids. The CDR3, as DNA: TGTGCCAGCAGCACCCCGACAGGGAGTGAGACTAGCGCGAGCTCCTACGAGCAGTACTTC. Translated, it gives CASSTPTGSETSASSYEQYF.

This clone was detected only a few times. This chain uses TRBV5-1 with TRBJ2-1; TRBD1 aligns across 7 bases. The CDR3 sequence is 13 residues long. The germline CDR1 and CDR2 sequences are SGHRS and YFSETQ. The trim removed 4 bases at V and 3 bases at J, leaving 1 base unmatched. This CDR3 is CASSRDSYNEQFF. CDR3 in DNA: TGCGCCAGCAGCAGGGACAGCTACAATGAGCAGTTCTTC.

The chain uses TRBV6-2 or TRBV6-3 and TRBJ1-2; 11 positions match TRBD1. This CDR3 region has 17 residues. From germline, CDR1 is MNHEY and CDR2 SVGEGT. V lost 3 bases, J lost 6 bases, and 12 bases stayed unmatched. CDR3 DNA: TGTGCCAGCAGTTATCCCGACTCGGACAGGGGGCGTCATGGCTACACCTTC. Protein product: CASSYPDSDRGRHGYTF.

The chain links TRBV5-1 to TRBJ2-5, with 7 nucleotides matching TRBD2. V was pared by 3 bases and J by 0 bases, with 2 bases of the junction left unmatched. CDR3 length: 14 residues. Germline CDR1 SGHRS, CDR2 YFSETQ. CDR3: CASSSGGNQETQYF. In DNA, the CDR3 is TGCGCCAGCAGCTCGGGGGGAAACCAAGAGACCCAGTACTTC.

The chain joins TRBV9 to TRBJ1-1, with unresolved D. V lost 2 bases and J lost 0, with 8 bases in between. Per the germline V gene, CDR1 is SGDLS and CDR2 is YYNGEE. The CDR3 runs 14 residues. CDR3 DNA: TGTGCCAGCAGCGTGTCACCGGTGAACACTGAAGCTTTCTTT. This encodes CASSVSPVNTEAFF. Variable domain in full (rest from reference TRBV9 and TRBJ1-1): DSGVTQTPKHLITATGQRVTLRCSPRSGDLSVYWYQQSLDQGLQFLIQYYNGEERAKGNILERFSAQQFPDLHSELNLSSLELGDSALYFCASSVSPVNTEAFFGQGTRLTVV.

The chain has TRBV28 and TRBJ2-3; 9 nucleotides align to TRBD1. V was pared by 4 bases and J by 2 bases, with 7 bases of the junction left unmatched. CDR3 size: 16 residues. In germline, CDR1 is MDHEN, CDR2 SYDVKM. As DNA, the CDR3 is TGTGCCAGCAGTTCGTCCCGGGACAGGGACACAGATACGCAGTATTTT. It specifies CASSSSRDRDTDTQYF. Using reference TRBV28 and TRBJ2-3 for the parts outside the CDR3, the full variable domain is DVKVTQSSRYLVKRTGEKVFLECVQDMDHENMFWYRQDPGLGLRLIYFSYDVKMKEKGDIPEGYSVSREKKERFSLILESASTNQTSMYLCASSSSRDRDTDTQYFGPGTRLTVL.

V is TRBV6-5 and J is TRBJ2-7; D uncertain. Trimming stripped 6 bases from V and 1 base from J, with 10 bases between. CDR1 is MNHEY and CDR2 is SVGAGI in the germline V gene. The CDR3 loop spans 13 amino acids. The chain's CDR3 is CASRETPSYEQYF. In nucleotides, the CDR3 is TGTGCCAGCAGGGAGACGCCTTCCTACGAGCAGTACTTC.

Only one count was recorded for this clone. The chain combines TRBV5-5 with TRBJ2-5; a weak D match, TRBD2 (6 bases). Germline CDR1 and CDR2: SGHKS and YYEKEE (reference sequence). V was trimmed by 4 bases and J by 2 bases, leaving 12 bases between them. The CDR3 contains 14 residues. CDR3 nucleotide sequence: TGTGCCAGCAGCCTCCTAGCGACACAAGAGACCCAGTACTTC. It is translated as CASSLLATQETQYF.

This CDR3 is CASSEAGLTYIQYF. CDR3 in DNA: TGTGCCAGCAGTGAAGCTGGCTTAACCTACATTCAGTACTTC. The V call is TRBV6-1, the J call TRBJ2-4; D is unclear. V lost 0 bases and J lost 8, with 11 bases in between. CDR1 and CDR2 (germline): MNHNS, SASEGT. CDR3 length: 14 residues.

The chain carries TRBV19 and TRBJ1-2, with D perhaps TRBD1 (6 bases). Germline CDR1 reads LNHDA; CDR2 reads SQIVND (reference sequence). The CDR3 consists of 13 residues. V lost 7 bases to trimming and J lost 2 bases, with 11 bases between them. The CDR3 sequence is CASKRQANYGYTF. The CDR3 DNA follows: TGTGCCAGTAAAAGACAGGCCAACTATGGCTACACCTTC.

V is TRBV6-2 or TRBV6-3 and J is TRBJ1-4; 8 positions match TRBD1. Unmatched junction bases numbered 5, after V lost 2 bases and J lost 9 bases. CDR1 MNHEY and CDR2 SVGEGT come from the germline V gene. The CDR3 consists of 14 residues. CDR3 sequence reads: CASSYQGATKKLFF. Here the CDR3 DNA reads TGTGCCAGCAGTTACCAGGGGGCCACGAAAAAACTGTTTTTT.

The gene calls are TRBV2 and TRBJ1-2; 9 bases align to TRBD1. The V gene end was trimmed by 5 bases and the J gene end by 7 bases; junction bases not matched to a gene: 11. In germline, CDR1 is SNHLY, CDR2 FYNNEI. This CDR3 contains 15 residues. CDR3 amino acids: CASSRDRVLLGGYTF. In DNA form, the CDR3 reads TGTGCCAGCAGTCGGGACAGGGTTCTTCTAGGTGGCTACACCTTC.

Concerning this clone: The sample carries other DNA sequences with the same CDR3. The chain recombines TRBV18 with TRBJ1-1, with TRBD1 identical over 8 bases. Unmatched junction bases numbered 5, after V lost 2 bases and J lost 3 bases. From germline, CDR1 is KGHSH and CDR2 LQKENI. The CDR3 length is 15 residues. CDR3 residues: CASSPGQGLDTEAFF. The DNA of the CDR3 is TGTGCCAGCTCACCAGGACAGGGCCTGGACACTGAAGCTTTCTTT.

The chain links TRBV23-1 to TRBJ2-6, with D possibly being TRBD1 (8 bases). Being an ORF, TRBV23-1 has a function that is uncertain. This CDR3 has 18 residues. V was trimmed by 3 bases and J by 0 bases, leaving 15 bases between them. CDR3 bases: TGCGCCAGCAGTCAGTACAGGGGGGGGAGCTCTGGGGCCAACGTCCTGACTTTC. It encodes CASSQYRGGSSGANVLTF.

This sequence joins TRBV19 and TRBJ1-2; 8 positions match TRBD1. The CDR3 length is 14 residues. Unmatched junction bases numbered 3, after V lost 1 base and J lost 5 bases. Germline-derived CDR1 and CDR2 are LNHDA and SQIVND (reference sequence). CDR3 loop: CASSIARTGYGYTF. CDR3 DNA sequence: TGTGCCAGTAGTATAGCACGGACAGGGTATGGCTACACCTTC.

There are many counts of this clone. The chain has TRBV16 and TRBJ2-7, with 7 bases matching TRBD1. J lost 5 bases, V lost 6 bases, and 4 bases had no gene match. This CDR3 is 12 amino acids long. The V gene's germline CDR1 is KGHSY and CDR2 FQNENV. The DNA for the CDR3 is TGTGCCAGCAGTACTACAGGGGACGAGCAGTACTTC. The encoded protein is CASSTTGDEQYF.

The chain has TRBV7-9 and TRBJ1-2; 7 nucleotides align to TRBD1. CDR3 length: 14 amino acids. CDR1 is SEHNR and CDR2 is FQNEAQ in the germline V gene (reference sequence). The V gene end was trimmed by 3 bases and the J gene end by 2 bases; junction bases not matched to a gene: 3. This CDR3 reads CASSLGTANYGYTF. DNA for the CDR3: TGTGCCAGCAGCTTGGGGACAGCCAACTATGGCTACACCTTC.